The 21 T cell receptor beta chains in this list originate from one sample, sequenced in a study of blood T cells in healthy people across ages. A second PCR, run for roughly 7 to 12 cycles, used a sample-barcoded 5' primer plus a J-beta primer mix. TCRdb analysed the 5' RACE reads with MiXCR anew, one entry per CDR3 protein. The sample has some 1,000,000 distinct CDR3 sequences, approximately 25% seen once. The same data also contributed to another study, on T cells of mothers and their children.

Material: blood. The receptors originated from a girl aged 2 to 10 in good health.

This clonotype occurred a few times. This chain links TRBV29-1 with TRBJ2-1; perhaps TRBD2 as D (7 bases). Germline values: CDR1 SQVTM, CDR2 ANQGSEA. CDR3 length: 13 residues. V was cut by 6 bases and J by 5 bases, with 14 bases left in between. The DNA for the CDR3 is TGCAGCGTGGGGGGGGCCCCTAACAATGAGCAGTTCTTC. Protein sequence: CSVGGAPNNEQFF.

V is TRBV4-3 and J is TRBJ1-4; 7 bases are a match to TRBD1. Germline assignment: CDR1 LGHNA and CDR2 YSLEER. This CDR3 spans 14 amino acids. The trim removed 4 bases at V and 8 bases at J, leaving 7 bases unmatched. Here the CDR3 DNA reads TGCGCCAGCAGCCGGTCAGGGGGGAACGAAAAACTGTTTTTT. Translated: CASSRSGGNEKLFF.

The chain employs TRBV7-8 and TRBJ2-3; a possible D gene is TRBD1 (5 bases). Trimming took 1 base from V and 3 from J, leaving 14 bases between them. CDR1 is SGHVS, CDR2 FQNEAQ, per germline. This CDR3 is built from 16 residues. The CDR3 loop is CASSLEGQGITDTQYF. The CDR3 DNA reads as TGTGCCAGCAGCTTAGAAGGCCAGGGCATTACAGATACGCAGTATTTT.

About this clonotype: An end of the junction differs from the germline gene, which may be a read error. This chain uses TRBV29-1 with TRBJ2-5, with a weak D call TRBD2 (5 bases). The last part of the DNA fits TRBJ2-1 better; the J call may be wrong. CDR3 length equals 11 residues. Germline V gives CDR1 SQVTM, CDR2 ANQGSEA. As DNA, the CDR3 is TGCAGCGGAAGCGGTTACAGTGAGCAGTTCTTC. This sequence encodes CSGSGYSEQFF.

Only a few counts were recorded for this clonotype. The rearrangement links TRBV7-2 to TRBJ2-5, with D perhaps matching TRBD2 (5 bases). Germline CDR1 SGHTA, CDR2 FQGNSA. The CDR3 loop spans 16 amino acids. Trimming pared 1 base from V and 1 base from J, leaving 13 bases between. CDR3 in DNA: TGTGCCAGCAGCTTAGTAGGGAGCCGCCGCCAAGAGACCCAGTACTTC. Its translation: CASSLVGSRRQETQYF.

This chain joins TRBV7-9 and TRBJ2-3; 7 bases align to TRBD2. J lost 0 bases, V lost 3 bases, and 9 bases had no gene match. The CDR3 length is 17 residues. Per the germline V gene, CDR1 is SEHNR and CDR2 is FQNEAQ (reference sequence). The CDR3: CASSFGNKRGSTDTQYF. Here the CDR3 DNA reads TGTGCCAGCAGCTTCGGGAACAAGCGGGGAAGCACAGATACGCAGTATTTT.

V usage is TRBV10-2 and J usage is TRBJ2-5; D not resolved. V was cut by 7 bases and J by 4 bases, with 10 bases left in between. The CDR3 covers 12 residues. Germline V gene sequence: CDR1 WSHSY, CDR2 SAAADI. CDR3 DNA: TGCGCCAGCATTGGGGATGGAGAGACCCAGTACTTC. It translates to CASIGDGETQYF.

This clonotype appeared a few times. The chain links TRBV9 to TRBJ1-1; D unclear. There are 14 residues in the CDR3. Germline V gene lookup returns CDR1 SGDLS and CDR2 YYNGEE. The germline V and J ends were trimmed by 2 bases and 0 bases, with 8 bases remaining between them. Here the CDR3 DNA reads TGTGCCAGCAGCGTCTCCCCCTTGAACACTGAAGCTTTCTTT. Amino acid sequence: CASSVSPLNTEAFF.

This clonotype occurred many times. V usage is TRBV12-3 or TRBV12-4 and J usage is TRBJ1-5, with D perhaps matching TRBD1 (5 bases). CDR3 length: 18 amino acids. V was shortened by 3 bases and J by 0 bases, with 18 bases between the two germline ends. The CDR3 spells CASSLISGDLHSNQPQHF. CDR3 in DNA: TGTGCCAGCAGTTTGATATCTGGGGACCTACATAGCAATCAGCCCCAGCATTTT.

The V and J genes are TRBV11-2 and TRBJ2-3; D gene uncertain. The CDR3 length is 13 residues. Germline V CDR1 and CDR2: SGHAT, FQNNGV. With 2 bases removed from V and 2 bases from J, the gap between germline ends came to 5 bases. In nucleotides, the CDR3 is TGTGCCAGCAGCTTACCGGACACAGATACGCAGTATTTT. Residues: CASSLPDTDTQYF.

The chain carries TRBV5-6 and TRBJ2-5; TRBD2 aligns across 7 bases. Looked up from germline, CDR1 is SGHDT and CDR2 is YYEEEE. The CDR3 length is 15 residues. V was pared by 1 base and J by 5 bases, with 8 bases of the junction left unmatched. CDR3 sequence reads: CASSLRGDYGETQYF. The CDR3 DNA reads as TGTGCCAGCAGCTTGCGGGGGGACTATGGGGAGACCCAGTACTTC.

This clonotype has more than one count but fewer than ten. V and J are TRBV6-2 or TRBV6-3 and TRBJ2-6; tentative D call: TRBD1 (5 bases). This CDR3 is 16 amino acids long. CDR1 and CDR2 from the germline V gene are MNHEY and SVGEGT. Trimming removed 6 bases at V and 0 bases at J, with 12 bases between. CDR3 amino acids: CASSLTGSSGANVLTF. The DNA of the CDR3 is TGTGCCAGCAGCCTTACAGGAAGCTCTGGGGCCAACGTCCTGACTTTC.

The chain links TRBV2 to TRBJ2-1, with TRBD2 identical over 11 bases. Germline V gives CDR1 SNHLY, CDR2 FYNNEI. The CDR3 covers 16 residues. Germline trimming cut 6 bases from V and 0 bases from J; bases unmatched to any gene: 4. The CDR3 is CASSPLAGVSYNEQFF. In nucleotides, the CDR3 is TGTGCCAGCAGCCCACTAGCGGGAGTCTCCTACAATGAGCAGTTCTTC.

V usage is TRBV7-8 and J usage is TRBJ2-5; D unclear. With the DNA end fitting TRBJ2-1 better, the J assignment may be wrong. Germline V CDR1 and CDR2: SGHVS, FQNEAQ. The CDR3 length is 14 residues. CDR3 loop: CASGLFRDHNEQFF. The CDR3 DNA is TGTGCCAGCGGCCTATTCCGCGATCACAATGAGCAGTTCTTC.

This clonotype was observed a few times. J is TRBJ2-3 and V is TRBV3-1; D is possibly TRBD1 (6 bases). V was shortened by 4 bases and J by 4 bases, with 15 bases between the two germline ends. Germline-derived CDR1 and CDR2 are LGHDT and YNNKEL (reference sequence). The CDR3 spans 15 residues. CDR3 coding DNA: TGTGCCAGCAGCCCCTTAGGGGGATTCGCAGATACGCAGTATTTT. This translates into CASSPLGGFADTQYF.

This clonotype was seen only a few times. J is TRBJ2-7 and V is TRBV4-1; 8 positions agree with TRBD2. This CDR3 contains 17 residues. From germline, CDR1 is MGHRA and CDR2 YSYEKL. V was pared by 1 base and J by 3 bases, with 11 bases of the junction left unmatched. CDR3 in DNA: TGCGCCAGCAGCCAAGTTTGGTCGGCTAGCGGGTTCTACGAGCAGTACTTC. Translation: CASSQVWSASGFYEQYF.

The genes are TRBV24-1 and TRBJ2-5; possibly TRBD1 for D (5 bases). The CDR3 spans 14 residues. V lost 3 bases to trimming and J lost 4 bases, with 11 bases between them. Germline V gene sequence: CDR1 KGHDR, CDR2 SFDVKD. CDR3 nucleotides: TGTGCCACCAGTGATGGAGCAAGGGGAGAGACCCAGTACTTC. Amino acids: CATSDGARGETQYF.

This clonotype came up a few times. The chain links TRBV3-1 to TRBJ2-5, with D unresolved. CDR3 length equals 13 residues. The germline V gene encodes CDR1 LGHDT and CDR2 YNNKEL (reference sequence). V was trimmed by 1 base and J by 11 bases, leaving 14 bases between them. The CDR3 DNA follows: TGTGCCAGCAGCCAAGTGTTGGCGTCGGAGCAGTACTTC. This translates into CASSQVLASEQYF.

The rearrangement uses TRBV12-3 or TRBV12-4 and TRBJ2-1, with D maybe TRBD2 (5 bases). The J call could be wrong; TRBJ2-5 is a better fit for the DNA end. This CDR3 has 13 residues. The CDR3 DNA follows: TGTGCCTCGGCAGGCGGAGGCCAAGAGACCCAGTACTTC. This translates into CASAGGGQETQYF.

This rearrangement joins TRBV29-1 to TRBJ2-2; 12 nucleotides align to TRBD2. Germline CDR1 SQVTM, CDR2 ANQGSEA. The CDR3 totals 15 residues. After removal of 6 bases from V and 4 bases from J, the junction contained 6 bases not matched to a gene. The CDR3 sequence is CSVDLAGGPTGELFF. For the CDR3, the DNA is TGCAGCGTCGATCTAGCGGGAGGGCCCACCGGGGAGCTGTTTTTT.

CDR3 in amino acids: CASGRRWDRLYF. The CDR3 DNA follows: TGTGCCAGCGGGAGACGTTGGGACAGATTATACTTC. This chain links TRBV12-3 or TRBV12-4 with TRBJ2-7; 7 bases fit TRBD1. The CDR3 spans 12 residues. V shed 8 bases and J 13 bases; nucleotides not matched to a gene: 14.